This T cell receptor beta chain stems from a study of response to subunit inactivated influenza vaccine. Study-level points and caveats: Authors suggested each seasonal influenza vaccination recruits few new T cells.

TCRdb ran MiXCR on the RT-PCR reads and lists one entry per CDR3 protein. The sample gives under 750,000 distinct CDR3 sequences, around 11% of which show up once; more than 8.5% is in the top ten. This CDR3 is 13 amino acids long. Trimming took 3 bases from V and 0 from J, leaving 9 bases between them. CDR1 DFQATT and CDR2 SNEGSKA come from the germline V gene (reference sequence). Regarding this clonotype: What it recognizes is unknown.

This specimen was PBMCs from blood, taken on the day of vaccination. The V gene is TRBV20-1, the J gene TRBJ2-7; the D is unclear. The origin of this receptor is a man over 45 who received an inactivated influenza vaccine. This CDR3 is CSASDGPSYEQYF. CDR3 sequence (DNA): TGCAGTGCTAGCGACGGACCCTCCTACGAGCAGTACTTC.